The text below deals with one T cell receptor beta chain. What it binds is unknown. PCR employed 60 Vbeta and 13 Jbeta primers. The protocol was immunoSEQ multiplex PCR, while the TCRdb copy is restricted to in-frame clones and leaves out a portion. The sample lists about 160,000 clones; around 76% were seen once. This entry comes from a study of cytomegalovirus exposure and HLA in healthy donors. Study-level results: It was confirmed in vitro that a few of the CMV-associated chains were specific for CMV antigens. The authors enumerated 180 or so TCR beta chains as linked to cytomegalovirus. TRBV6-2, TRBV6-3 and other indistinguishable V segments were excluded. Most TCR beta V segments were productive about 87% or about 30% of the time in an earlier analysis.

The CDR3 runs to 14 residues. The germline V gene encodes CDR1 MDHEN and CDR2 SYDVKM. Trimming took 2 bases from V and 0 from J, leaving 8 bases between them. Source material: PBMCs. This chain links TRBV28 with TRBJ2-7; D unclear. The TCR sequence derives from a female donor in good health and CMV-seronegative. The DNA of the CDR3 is TGTGCCAGCAGTTTACAGGCAAGCTCCTACGAGCAGTACTTC. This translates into CASSLQASSYEQYF.